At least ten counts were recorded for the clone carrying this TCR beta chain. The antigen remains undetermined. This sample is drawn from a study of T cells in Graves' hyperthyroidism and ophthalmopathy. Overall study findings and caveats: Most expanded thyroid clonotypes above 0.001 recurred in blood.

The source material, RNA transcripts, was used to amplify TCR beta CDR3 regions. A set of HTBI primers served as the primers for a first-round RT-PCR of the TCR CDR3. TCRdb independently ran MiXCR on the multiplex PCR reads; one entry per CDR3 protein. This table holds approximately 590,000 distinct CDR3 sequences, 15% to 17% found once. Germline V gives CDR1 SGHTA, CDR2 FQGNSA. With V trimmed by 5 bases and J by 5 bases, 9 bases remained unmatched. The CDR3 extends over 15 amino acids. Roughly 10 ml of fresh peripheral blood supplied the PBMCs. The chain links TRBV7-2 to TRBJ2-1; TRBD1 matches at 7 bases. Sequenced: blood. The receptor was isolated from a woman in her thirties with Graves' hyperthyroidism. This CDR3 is CASSLRQGRNNEQFF. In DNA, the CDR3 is TGTGCCAGCAGCCTAAGACAGGGTAGGAACAATGAGCAGTTCTTC.